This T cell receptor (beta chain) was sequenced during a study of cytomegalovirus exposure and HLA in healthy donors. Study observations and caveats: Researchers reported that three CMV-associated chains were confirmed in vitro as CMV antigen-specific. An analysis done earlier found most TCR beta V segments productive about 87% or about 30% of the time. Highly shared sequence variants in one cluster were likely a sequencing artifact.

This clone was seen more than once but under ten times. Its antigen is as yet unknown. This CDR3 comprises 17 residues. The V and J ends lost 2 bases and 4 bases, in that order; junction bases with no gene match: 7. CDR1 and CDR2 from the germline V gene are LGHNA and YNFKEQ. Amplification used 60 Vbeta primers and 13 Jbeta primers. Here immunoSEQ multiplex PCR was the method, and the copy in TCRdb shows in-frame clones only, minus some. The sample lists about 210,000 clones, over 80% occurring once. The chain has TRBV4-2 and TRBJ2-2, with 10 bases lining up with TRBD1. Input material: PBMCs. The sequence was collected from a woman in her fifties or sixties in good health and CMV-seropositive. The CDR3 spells CASSQNWDRGFTGELFF. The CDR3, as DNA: TGTGCCAGCAGCCAAAATTGGGACAGGGGCTTCACCGGGGAGCTGTTTTTT.